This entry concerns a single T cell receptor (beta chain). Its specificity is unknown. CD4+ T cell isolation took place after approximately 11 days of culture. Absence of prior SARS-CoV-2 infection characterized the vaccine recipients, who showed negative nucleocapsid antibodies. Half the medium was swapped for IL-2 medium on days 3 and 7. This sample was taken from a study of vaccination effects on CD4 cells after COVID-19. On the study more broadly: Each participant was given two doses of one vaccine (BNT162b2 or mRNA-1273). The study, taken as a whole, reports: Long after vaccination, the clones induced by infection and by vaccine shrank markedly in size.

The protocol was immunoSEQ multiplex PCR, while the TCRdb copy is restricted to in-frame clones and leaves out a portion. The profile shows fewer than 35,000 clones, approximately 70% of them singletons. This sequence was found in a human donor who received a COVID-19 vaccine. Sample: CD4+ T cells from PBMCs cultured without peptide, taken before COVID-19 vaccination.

This CDR3 is CASRTSGSTDTQYF. CDR3 in DNA: TGTGCCAGTAGGACTAGCGGGAGCACAGATACGCAGTATTTT. The chain carries TRBV19 and TRBJ2-3, with TRBD2 matching over 10 bases. Per the germline V gene, CDR1 is LNHDA and CDR2 is SQIVND (reference sequence). Unmatched junction bases numbered 0, after V lost 6 bases and J lost 0 bases. This CDR3 spans 14 amino acids.